One sample yielded the 20 T cell receptor beta chains listed below, sequenced in a study of regulatory T cells in long-lasting Graves disease. CDR3 regions were amplified by Arm-PCR using iRepertoire HTBI primers to build TCR beta libraries. From the multiplex PCR reads, TCRdb called clonotypes with MiXCR, one entry per CDR3 protein. The data contain a few hundred thousand distinct CDR3 sequences, 20% to 25% of them singletons. The sample's time point: persistent/refractory GD, antithyroid drugs over 5 years with positive TRAb. PBMCs were the source of the RNA used for TCR sequencing. Material: peripheral blood mononuclear cells (PBMCs), obtained when the disease was refractory, from a patient treated with antithyroid drugs. The receptors were gathered from a female donor with Graves disease.

The CDR3 sequence: CASAITGWGLDAFF. The CDR3 DNA is TGTGCCAGTGCAATCACAGGGTGGGGTCTTGACGCTTTCTTT. This chain uses TRBV19 with TRBJ1-1, with D maybe TRBD1 (6 bases). CDR1 is LNHDA, CDR2 SQIVND, per germline (reference sequence). The CDR3 is 14 residues long. V was pared by 8 bases and J by 11 bases, with 24 bases between.

This clonotype was counted many times. The rearrangement joins TRBV7-2 to TRBJ2-1; D gene ambiguous. The CDR3 length is 14 residues. The V end lost 5 bases, the J end lost 8 bases, and 16 bases lay between the germline ends. The germline CDR1 and CDR2 sequences are SGHTA and FQGNSA. The CDR3 DNA follows: TGTGCCAGCAGCCTAGATCATTCTGCGGATGAGCAGTTCTTC. As protein: CASSLDHSADEQFF.

The table lists this clonotype with a few counts. This chain uses TRBV24-1 with TRBJ1-4; D remains unclear. Germline-derived CDR1 and CDR2 are KGHDR and SFDVKD. V lost 3 bases to trimming and J lost 7 bases, with 11 bases between them. The CDR3 is made up of 14 amino acids. The CDR3 DNA is TGTGCCACCAGTGATGGGTCCCTCGGTGAAAAACTGTTTTTT. As protein: CATSDGSLGEKLFF.

The table lists this clonotype with many counts. The chain recombines TRBV6-1 with TRBJ2-7, with a tentative D call TRBD1 (6 bases). The CDR3 has 12 amino acids. Germline V gene lookup returns CDR1 MNHNS and CDR2 SASEGT. Trimming removed 6 bases at V and 6 bases at J, with 12 bases between. The CDR3 sequence: CASSRTEGEQYF. The CDR3 DNA follows: TGTGCCAGCAGCAGGACAGAAGGCGAGCAGTACTTC.

Many counts were recorded for this clonotype. CDR3 amino acids: CASSPRESSYEQYF. In DNA form, the CDR3 reads TGTGCTAGTAGCCCCAGGGAAAGCTCCTACGAGCAGTACTTC. The J gene is TRBJ2-7, the V gene TRBV12-5; D might be TRBD1 (5 bases). The length of the CDR3 is 14 residues. CDR1 and CDR2 from the germline V gene are LGHNT and FRNRAP. V lost 8 bases and J 0 bases, leaving 14 bases between the germline ends. Full variable domain (remainder filled in from reference TRBV12-5 and TRBJ2-7): DARVTQTPRHKVTEMGQEVTMRCQPILGHNTVFWYRQTMMQGLELLAYFRNRAPLDDSGMPKDRFSAEMPDATLATLKIQPSEPRDSAVYFCASSPRESSYEQYFGPGTRLTVT.

There are many counts of this clonotype. The chain links TRBV27 to TRBJ1-2, with D tentatively TRBD1 (6 bases). In germline, CDR1 is MNHEY, CDR2 SMNVEV (reference sequence). Trimming removed 5 bases from V and 5 bases from J, with 18 bases in between. The CDR3 has 15 amino acids. The CDR3 nucleotides are TGTGCCAGCAGTAACACTCAGGGGAACGGGTATGGCTACACCTTC. Its translation is CASSNTQGNGYGYTF.

In its sample, this clonotype was seen a few times. This chain's CDR3 is CASRGSLKPNEQYF. CDR3 DNA sequence: TGTGCCAGCAGGGGTTCTCTAAAACCCAACGAGCAGTACTTC. The chain links TRBV27 to TRBJ2-7; D remains unclear. This CDR3 has 14 residues. CDR1 is MNHEY, CDR2 SMNVEV, per germline (reference sequence). Deletions cut 6 bases from V and 5 bases from J, with 17 bases between.

In its sample, this clonotype was seen many times. The J gene is TRBJ2-5, the V gene TRBV3-1; D tentatively reads TRBD1 or TRBD2 (6 bases each). This CDR3 is 15 amino acids long. Per germline, CDR1 LGHDT and CDR2 YNNKEL (reference sequence). Deletions cut 0 bases from V and 7 bases from J, with 15 bases between. CDR3 region: CASSQDRTGARTQYF. DNA for the CDR3: TGTGCCAGCAGCCAAGATAGGACGGGGGCTAGGACCCAGTACTTC.

This sequence joins TRBV3-1 and TRBJ2-5; tentative D call: TRBD1 (6 bases). Germline CDR1 reads LGHDT; CDR2 reads YNNKEL (reference sequence). The CDR3 runs to 17 residues. V was pared by 0 bases and J by 1 base, with 15 bases between. CDR3 coding DNA: TGTGCCAGCAGCCAAGACCTCACACAGGGTGGCCAAGAGACCCAGTACTTC. Protein: CASSQDLTQGGQETQYF.

This clonotype was counted at least ten times. The V call is TRBV15, the J call TRBJ1-2; no reliable D call. Trimming took off 7 bases at V and 6 bases at J, with 9 bases between the two ends. CDR1 is LNHNV and CDR2 is YYDKDF in the germline V gene (reference sequence). The CDR3 extends over 11 amino acids. CDR3 nucleotides: TGTGCCACCACTGGAGAGGATGGCTACACCTTC. Its protein product is CATTGEDGYTF. Supplemented by reference TRBV15 and TRBJ1-2, the full variable domain reads DAMVIQNPRYQVTQFGKPVTLSCSQTLNHNVMYWYQQKSSQAPKLLFHYYDKDFNNEADTPDNFQSRRPNTSFCFLDIRSPGLGDTAMYLCATTGEDGYTFGSGTRLTVV.

V gene TRBV12-3 or TRBV12-4 combines with J gene TRBJ2-1; D is perhaps TRBD1 or TRBD2 (5 bases each). The CDR3 is 16 residues long. Between the trimmed V and J ends, which lost 8 bases and 6 bases, there was a span of 23 bases. CDR3 DNA: TGTGCCAGCGGAATCAGTTGGGGGAGCCCCGCCAATGAGCAGTTCTTC. It encodes CASGISWGSPANEQFF.

This chain links TRBV12-3 or TRBV12-4 with TRBJ2-5, with 16 positions matching TRBD2. CDR3 length: 18 residues. J gave up 1 base and V 6 bases, and 8 bases lay outside the gene matches. The CDR3 sequence: CASSRGLAGGVRQETQYF. As DNA, the CDR3 is TGTGCCAGCAGCCGGGGACTAGCGGGGGGGGTCCGCCAAGAGACCCAGTACTTC.

This chain links TRBV7-2 with TRBJ1-5; D is uncertain. CDR1 is SGHTA and CDR2 is FQGNSA in the germline V gene. V was trimmed by 8 bases and J by 6 bases, leaving 17 bases between them. The CDR3 consists of 14 residues. The CDR3 nucleotides read TGTGCCAGCGGACCTGGCCGGTTAGTTCAGCCCCAGCATTTT. Protein: CASGPGRLVQPQHF.

The rearrangement links TRBV7-9 to TRBJ1-5; perhaps TRBD1 as D (5 bases). The germline V and J ends were trimmed by 5 bases and 10 bases, with 18 bases remaining between them. The CDR3 spans 14 residues. The germline V gene encodes CDR1 SEHNR and CDR2 FQNEAQ (reference sequence). The CDR3 sequence: CASSPGGGEGPQHF. DNA for the CDR3: TGTGCCAGCAGCCCCGGGGGAGGGGAGGGTCCCCAGCATTTT.

This clonotype was seen a few times. The V gene is TRBV9, the J gene TRBJ2-7; TRBD2 matches 10 bases. Germline CDR1 SGDLS, CDR2 YYNGEE. With V trimmed by 4 bases and J by 5 bases, 9 bases remained unmatched. This CDR3 is built from 15 residues. The CDR3 DNA sequence: TGTGCCAGCAGCAGCGGGGGGGGGAGTTTCCACGAGCAGTACTTC. Protein product: CASSSGGGSFHEQYF.

This clonotype was recorded many times. The rearrangement joins TRBV28 to TRBJ2-7; 11 nucleotides line up with TRBD1. CDR3 length equals 13 residues. The J segment lost 6 bases and the V segment lost 10 bases, leaving 8 bases of the junction unmatched. CDR1 is MDHEN, CDR2 SYDVKM, per germline. CDR3 bases: TGTGCCACCTTGGGGACAGGGGGAGGCGAGCAGTACTTC. Translating it yields CATLGTGGGEQYF.

V usage is TRBV18 and J usage is TRBJ2-3; D possibly corresponds to TRBD1 (6 bases). This CDR3 has 16 residues. With 3 bases removed from V and 1 base from J, the gap between germline ends came to 14 bases. Germline V gives CDR1 KGHSH, CDR2 LQKENI. CDR3 residues: CASSPNWGLRTDTQYF. In DNA form, the CDR3 reads TGTGCCAGCTCACCTAATTGGGGGCTCCGCACAGATACGCAGTATTTT.

This clonotype has only a few counts. V and J are TRBV5-6 and TRBJ1-4; no clear D gene. The ends were cut back, 0 bases at V and 2 bases at J, with 11 bases in the middle. Germline V lookup: CDR1 SGHDT, CDR2 YYEEEE. This CDR3 has 16 amino acids. This CDR3 is CASSLGGPPTNEKLFF. In DNA form, the CDR3 reads TGTGCCAGCAGCTTGGGAGGACCCCCGACTAATGAAAAACTGTTTTTT.

This clonotype was seen at least ten times. The V and J genes are TRBV6-1 and TRBJ2-7; the D is unclear. Trimming took off 5 bases at V and 0 bases at J, with 11 bases between the two ends. CDR3 size: 14 residues. From germline, CDR1 is MNHNS and CDR2 SASEGT. CDR3 amino acids: CASSRPRSSYEQYF. The CDR3 DNA follows: TGTGCCAGCAGTCGACCCAGGAGCTCCTACGAGCAGTACTTC.

This clonotype was detected only a few times. The CDR3 DNA reads TGTGCCAGCAGGCAGGCGCAATATGGCTACACCTTC. Translation gives CASRQAQYGYTF. The chain is built from TRBV19 and TRBJ1-2; D remains unclear. This CDR3 is 12 amino acids long. The V gene's germline CDR1 is LNHDA and CDR2 SQIVND (reference sequence). V was shortened by 9 bases and J by 5 bases, with 13 bases between the two germline ends.